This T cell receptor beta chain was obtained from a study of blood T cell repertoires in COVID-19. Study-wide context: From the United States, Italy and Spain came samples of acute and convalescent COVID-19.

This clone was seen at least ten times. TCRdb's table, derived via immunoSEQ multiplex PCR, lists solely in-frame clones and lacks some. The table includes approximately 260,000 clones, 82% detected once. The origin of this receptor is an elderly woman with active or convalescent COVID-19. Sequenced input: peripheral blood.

The CDR3 nucleotides are TGTGCCAGCAGCTTGGATGGCGCGGGCGGAGGCTATGGCTACACCTTC. Translating it yields CASSLDGAGGGYGYTF. The J gene is TRBJ1-2, the V gene TRBV5-6; D gene unclear. V lost 0 bases and J lost 4, with 16 bases in between. CDR1 is SGHDT, CDR2 YYEEEE, per germline. This CDR3 is built from 16 residues.